This T cell receptor (beta chain) originates from a study of CD8 T cells in Susac syndrome. V lost 5 bases and J lost 5; bases outside the gene matches: 7. Germline V gene sequence: CDR1 SGHNT, CDR2 YYREEE (reference sequence). The CDR3 has 16 amino acids. Random hexamers were used to reverse transcribe about 0.5 to 1 ug of RNA. A multiplex approach, immunoSEQ multiplex PCR, amplified TCR beta CDR3 across 54 Vbeta and 13 Jbeta. Each CDR3 protein is one row after TCRdb ran MiXCR on the immunoSEQ multiplex PCR reads. The table records more than 250,000 distinct CDR3 sequences, roughly nine tenths of them present only once. Patients with stable or active relapsing-remitting disease, all of them treatment-naive, made up the multiple sclerosis controls. Negative isolation was applied to CD8+ and CD4+ T cells, and FACS enrichment was applied to TEMRA cells.

The chain joins TRBV5-4 to TRBJ1-6; 10 bases fit TRBD1. Sequenced material: CD4+ T cells from PBMCs. The TCR was taken from a human donor with multiple sclerosis. The CDR3 here is CASSLTGGTHNSPLHF. CDR3 nucleotides: TGTGCCAGCAGTTTGACAGGGGGCACCCATAATTCACCCCTCCACTTT.